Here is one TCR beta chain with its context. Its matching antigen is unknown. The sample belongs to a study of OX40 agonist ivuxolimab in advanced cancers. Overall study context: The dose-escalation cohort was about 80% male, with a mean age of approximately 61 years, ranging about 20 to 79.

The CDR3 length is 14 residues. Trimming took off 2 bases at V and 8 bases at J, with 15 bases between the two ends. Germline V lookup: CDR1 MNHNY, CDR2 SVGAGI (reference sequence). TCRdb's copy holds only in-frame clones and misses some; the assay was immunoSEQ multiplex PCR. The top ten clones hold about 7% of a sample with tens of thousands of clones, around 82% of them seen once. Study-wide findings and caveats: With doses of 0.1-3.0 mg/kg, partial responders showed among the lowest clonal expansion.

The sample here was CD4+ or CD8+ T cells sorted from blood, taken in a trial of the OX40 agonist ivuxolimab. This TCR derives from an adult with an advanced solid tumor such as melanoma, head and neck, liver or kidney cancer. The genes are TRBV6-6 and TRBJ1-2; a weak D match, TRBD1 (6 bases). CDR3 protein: CASSYEGQGLGYTF. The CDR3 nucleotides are TGTGCCAGCAGTTACGAGGGACAAGGGCTGGGCTACACCTTC.